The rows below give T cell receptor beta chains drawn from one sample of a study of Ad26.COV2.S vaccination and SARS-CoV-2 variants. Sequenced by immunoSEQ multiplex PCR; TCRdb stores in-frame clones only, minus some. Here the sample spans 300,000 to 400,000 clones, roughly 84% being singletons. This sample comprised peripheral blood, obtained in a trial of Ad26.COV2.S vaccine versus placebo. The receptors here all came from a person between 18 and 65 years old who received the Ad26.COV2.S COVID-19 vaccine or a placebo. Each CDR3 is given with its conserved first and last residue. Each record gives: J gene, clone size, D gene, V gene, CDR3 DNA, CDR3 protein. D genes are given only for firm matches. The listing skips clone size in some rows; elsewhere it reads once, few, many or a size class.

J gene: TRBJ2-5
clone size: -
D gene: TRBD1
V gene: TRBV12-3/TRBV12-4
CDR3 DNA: TGTGCCAGCGGACAGGGGCCGGAGACCCAGTACTTC
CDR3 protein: CASGQGPETQYF

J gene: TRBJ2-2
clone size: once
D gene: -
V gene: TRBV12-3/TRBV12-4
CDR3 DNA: TGTGCCAGCAGTTTTTCCGGGGAGCTGTTTTTT
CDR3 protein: CASSFSGELFF

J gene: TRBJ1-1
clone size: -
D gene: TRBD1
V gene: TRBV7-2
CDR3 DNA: TGTGCCAGCAGCTTAGCCGGGACAGGGAGCACTGAAGCTTTCTTT
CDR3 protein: CASSLAGTGSTEAFF

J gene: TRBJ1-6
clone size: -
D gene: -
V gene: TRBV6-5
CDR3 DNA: TGTGCCAGCAGGACAACCCGGCTATCACCCCTCCACTTT
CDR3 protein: CASRTTRLSPLHF

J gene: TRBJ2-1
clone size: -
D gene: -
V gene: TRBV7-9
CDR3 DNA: TGTGCCAGCAGCTTAGCCTACAACATAAAATACAATGAGCAGTTCTTC
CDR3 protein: CASSLAYNIKYNEQFF

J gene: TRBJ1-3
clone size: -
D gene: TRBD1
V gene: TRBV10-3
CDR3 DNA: TGTGCCATCAGCGGACAGGGCTACTCTGGAAACACCATATATTTT
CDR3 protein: CAISGQGYSGNTIYF

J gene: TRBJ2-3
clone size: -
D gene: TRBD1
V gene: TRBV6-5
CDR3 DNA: TGTGCCAGCAGGGCTGGGACAGGCACAGATACGCAGTATTTT
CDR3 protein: CASRAGTGTDTQYF

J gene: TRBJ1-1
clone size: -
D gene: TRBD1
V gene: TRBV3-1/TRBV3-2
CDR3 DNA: TGTGCCAGCAGCCAAGATCGGACAGGGGTGAACACTGAAGCTTTCTTT
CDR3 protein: CASSQDRTGVNTEAFF

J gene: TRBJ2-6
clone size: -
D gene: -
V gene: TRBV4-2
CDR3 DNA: TGTGCCAGCGGCCTCTCTGGGGCCAACGTCCTGACTTTC
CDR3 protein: CASGLSGANVLTF

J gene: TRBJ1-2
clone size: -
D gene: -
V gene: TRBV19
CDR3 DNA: TGTGCCAGTAGTATAGTGGGGTTTGTGGACTATGGCTACACCTTC
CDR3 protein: CASSIVGFVDYGYTF

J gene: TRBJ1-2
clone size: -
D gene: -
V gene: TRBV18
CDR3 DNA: TGTGCCAGCTCACCCCTGGCAGTCCTCGGGGAGTTCTATGGCTACACCTTC
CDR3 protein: CASSPLAVLGEFYGYTF

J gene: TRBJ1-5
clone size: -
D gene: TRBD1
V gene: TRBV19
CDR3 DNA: TGTGCCAGTGTCAGGGGGAATCAGCCCCAGCATTTT
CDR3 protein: CASVRGNQPQHF

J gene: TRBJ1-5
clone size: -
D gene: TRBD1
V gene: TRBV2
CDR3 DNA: TGTGCCAGCAGTCACCCGACAGGGACTCAGCCCCAGCATTTT
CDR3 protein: CASSHPTGTQPQHF

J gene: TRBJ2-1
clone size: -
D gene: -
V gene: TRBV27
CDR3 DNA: TGTGCCAGCAGTTTACTAGGTCCCTACAATGAGCAGTTCTTC
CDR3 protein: CASSLLGPYNEQFF

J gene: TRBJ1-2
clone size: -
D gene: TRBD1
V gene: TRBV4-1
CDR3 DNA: TGCGCCAGCAGCCAAGAAAGGGACAGGGGTTATGGCTACACCTTC
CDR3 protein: CASSQERDRGYGYTF

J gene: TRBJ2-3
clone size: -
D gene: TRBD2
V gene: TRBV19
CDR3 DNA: TGTGCCAGTAAGGACCGAGGAGCGGGGGGAGGTACGCAGTATTTT
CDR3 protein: CASKDRGAGGGTQYF

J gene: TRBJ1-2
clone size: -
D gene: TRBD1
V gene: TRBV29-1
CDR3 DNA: TGCAGCGTAGGAGTGACAGGGGGCGGCTATGGCTACACCTTC
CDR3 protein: CSVGVTGGGYGYTF

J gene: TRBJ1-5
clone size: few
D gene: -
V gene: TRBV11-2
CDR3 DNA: TGTGCCAGCAGCTCGTCGGGTGGGGCAAGGAGCAATCAGCCCCAGCATTTT
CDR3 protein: CASSSSGGARSNQPQHF

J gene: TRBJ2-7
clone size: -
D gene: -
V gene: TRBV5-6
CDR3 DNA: TGTGCCAGCAGCTGGGGCCAGGGTAGGCCCTACGAGCAGTACTTC
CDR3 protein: CASSWGQGRPYEQYF

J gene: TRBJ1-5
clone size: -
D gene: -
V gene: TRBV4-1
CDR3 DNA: TGCGCCAGCAGCCAAGCAGCCCGCAATCAGCCCCAGCATTTT
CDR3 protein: CASSQAARNQPQHF

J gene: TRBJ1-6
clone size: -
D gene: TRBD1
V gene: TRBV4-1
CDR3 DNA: TGCGCCAGCAGCCCCCCGGGACAGAATAATTCACCCCTCCACTTT
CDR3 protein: CASSPPGQNNSPLHF

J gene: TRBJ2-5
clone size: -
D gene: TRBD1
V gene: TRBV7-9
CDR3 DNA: TGTGCCAGCAGCTTAGGCCTAGGGACAGCCCAAGAGACCCAGTACTTC
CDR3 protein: CASSLGLGTAQETQYF